The 18 T cell receptor beta chains reported below all come from one sample, sequenced in a study of response to subunit inactivated influenza vaccine. TCRdb itself ran the RT-PCR reads through MiXCR, one entry per CDR3 protein. The table includes roughly 700,000 distinct CDR3 sequences, about 15% detected once. The specimen comprised PBMCs from blood, sampled 14 days before vaccination. The receptors come from a man aged 45 to 65 who received an inactivated influenza vaccine.

The V and J genes are TRBV20-1 and TRBJ2-1, with D tentatively TRBD1 (6 bases). The CDR3 runs 12 residues. The germline V gene has CDR1 DFQATT and CDR2 SNEGSKA (reference sequence). V was cut by 2 bases and J by 9 bases, with 11 bases left in between. The CDR3 spells CSARQPRGEQFF. The CDR3 bases are TGCAGTGCTAGACAACCCAGGGGTGAGCAGTTCTTC.

This chain connects TRBV6-1 to TRBJ2-1, with TRBD2 matching 10 bases. Per germline, CDR1 MNHNS and CDR2 SASEGT. Losses at the gene ends were 2 bases for V and 1 base for J; bases not matched to a gene: 11. The CDR3 consists of 19 residues. The CDR3 here is CASSESGGLLAGSYNEQFF. CDR3 DNA: TGTGCCAGCAGTGAATCAGGGGGGTTACTAGCGGGGTCCTACAATGAGCAGTTCTTC.

The chain employs TRBV12-3 or TRBV12-4 and TRBJ1-4, with D possibly TRBD1 on 5 matching bases. V lost 8 bases and J 8 bases, leaving 15 bases between the germline ends. The CDR3 consists of 13 residues. The CDR3 bases are TGTGCCAGCCAAGAGAGGGGACGCGAAAAACTGTTTTTT. Amino acid sequence: CASQERGREKLFF.

This chain links TRBV20-1 with TRBJ1-5, with D unresolved. The V and J ends lost 6 bases and 5 bases respectively, with 14 bases between them. Per germline, CDR1 DFQATT and CDR2 SNEGSKA (reference sequence). CDR3 length equals 13 residues. The CDR3 reads CSALGRLDQPQHF. The CDR3 coding sequence is TGCAGTGCCCTTGGCAGGCTTGATCAGCCCCAGCATTTT.

This clonotype was picked up many times. The gene calls are TRBV10-3 and TRBJ1-5; D is ambiguous. This CDR3 is 13 amino acids long. V lost 4 bases and J 7 bases, leaving 11 bases between the germline ends. The V gene's germline CDR1 is ENHRY and CDR2 SYGVKD. The CDR3 region has the DNA TGTGCCATCAGTGGCGGGGTGGGACAGCCCCAGCATTTT. It encodes CAISGGVGQPQHF.

The chain combines TRBV7-2 with TRBJ2-7; D gene ambiguous. Per the germline V gene, CDR1 is SGHTA and CDR2 is FQGNSA. V was cut by 1 base and J by 4 bases, with 8 bases left in between. The CDR3 consists of 13 residues. The CDR3 is CASSLVLVYEQYF. The CDR3 bases are TGTGCCAGCAGCTTAGTCTTAGTGTACGAGCAGTACTTC.

The sample holds a few counts of this clonotype. V is TRBV6-1 and J is TRBJ2-2, with D uncertain. There are 14 residues in the CDR3. CDR1 is MNHNS and CDR2 is SASEGT in the germline V gene. V lost 10 bases, J lost 0 bases, and 12 bases lay in between. CDR3 nucleotide sequence: TGTGCCACCTCTTTTTCGGCGAACACCGGGGAGCTGTTTTTT. Translation: CATSFSANTGELFF.

This clonotype was counted only a few times. This chain uses TRBV10-3 with TRBJ1-5, with TRBD1 as a possible D gene (5 bases). The germline V and J ends were trimmed by 6 bases and 7 bases, with 13 bases remaining between them. Per the germline V gene, CDR1 is ENHRY and CDR2 is SYGVKD. This CDR3 has 13 residues. The CDR3 protein is CAISVFGGQPQHF. DNA of the CDR3: TGTGCCATCAGCGTGTTCGGGGGACAGCCCCAGCATTTT.

The V gene is TRBV11-2, the J gene TRBJ2-7; TRBD2 matches at 7 bases. V gave up 2 bases and J gave up 3 bases; unmatched junction bases: 7. CDR1 is SGHAT, CDR2 FQNNGV, per germline. This CDR3 contains 15 residues. This chain's CDR3 is CASSLPTSKVYEQYF. As DNA, the CDR3 is TGTGCCAGCAGCTTACCGACTAGCAAGGTCTACGAGCAGTACTTC. The whole variable domain, filled in from reference TRBV11-2 and TRBJ2-7, reads EAGVAQSPRYKIIEKRQSVAFWCNPISGHATLYWYQQILGQGPKLLIQFQNNGVVDDSQLPKDRFSAERLKGVDSTLKIQPAKLEDSAVYLCASSLPTSKVYEQYFGPGTRLTVT.

The V and J genes are TRBV25-1 and TRBJ2-6; the D gene could be TRBD1 or TRBD2 (6 bases each). V lost 10 bases and J 3 bases, leaving 19 bases between the germline ends. The CDR3 sequence is 16 residues long. Germline values: CDR1 MGHDK, CDR2 SYGVNS. In DNA, the CDR3 is TGTGCCACCGAGTATGGGGGGCGCGGTGGGGCCAACGTCCTGACTTTC. Protein: CATEYGGRGGANVLTF.

This clonotype was seen a few times. V and J are TRBV20-1 and TRBJ2-5; D remains unclear. Germline CDR1 and CDR2: DFQATT and SNEGSKA (reference sequence). The CDR3 consists of 11 residues. V lost 3 bases and J 5 bases, leaving 7 bases between the germline ends. The CDR3 sequence: CSARQRETQYF. The CDR3 region has the DNA TGCAGTGCTAGGCAGCGTGAGACCCAGTACTTC.

The chain combines TRBV18 with TRBJ2-7; D unresolved. Germline values: CDR1 KGHSH, CDR2 LQKENI. CDR3 length: 13 residues. The V end was cut by 0 bases, the J end by 6 bases, with 9 bases between. CDR3 residues: CASSPPGLAEQYF. As DNA, the CDR3 is TGTGCCAGCTCACCACCAGGCCTCGCCGAGCAGTACTTC. Complete variable domain (other parts from reference TRBV18 and TRBJ2-7): NAGVMQNPRHLVRRRGQEARLRCSPMKGHSHVYWYRQLPEEGLKFMVYLQKENIIDESGMPKERFSAEFPKEGPSILRIQQVVRGDSAAYFCASSPPGLAEQYFGPGTRLTVT.

J is TRBJ1-2 and V is TRBV4-3; TRBD1 matches at 7 bases. CDR3 length equals 11 residues. Trimming at V came to 4 bases and at J to 8 bases, leaving 1 base not matched to a gene. Germline V lookup: CDR1 LGHNA, CDR2 YSLEER. The CDR3 here is CASSPGQGYTF. CDR3 nucleotide sequence: TGCGCCAGCAGCCCGGGACAGGGCTACACCTTC.

This clonotype turned up a few times. The chain combines TRBV18 with TRBJ2-5; the D is unclear. V lost 2 bases and J lost 3, with 16 bases in between. CDR3 length: 16 amino acids. The germline CDR1 and CDR2 sequences are KGHSH and LQKENI. The CDR3 sequence is CASSPSPRAGKETQYF. For the CDR3, the DNA is TGTGCCAGCTCACCATCACCCCGGGCAGGCAAAGAGACCCAGTACTTC.

The rearrangement joins TRBV11-3 to TRBJ2-5; D is unclear. The CDR3 spans 13 residues. The germline gives CDR1 SGHNT, CDR2 YENEEA. Deletions cut 2 bases from V and 0 bases from J, with 4 bases between. Here the CDR3 DNA reads TGTGCCAGCAGCTTACGGGACCAAGAGACCCAGTACTTC. Translating gives CASSLRDQETQYF.

On this clonotype: A much more abundant neighbour one base away suggests this may be a read error. CDR3 in DNA: TGCGCCAGCAGCATTCAGGGGGCGAAGGAGACCCACTACTTC. It encodes CASSIQGAKETHYF. The chain employs TRBV5-1 and TRBJ2-5; 8 nucleotides match TRBD1. Germline V gene sequence: CDR1 SGHRS, CDR2 YFSETQ. The CDR3 is 14 amino acids.

This clonotype was recorded a few times. This chain links TRBV21-1 with TRBJ1-5; the D call TRBD1 from the table was never checked on the DNA. TRBV21-1 is labeled a pseudogene. CDR3 size: 18 residues. In DNA form, the CDR3 reads TGTGCCACCAGAAACCTAAACCCTGCAGAGAAACTCAATCAGCCCCAGCATTTT. Amino acids: CATRNLNPAEKLNQPQHF.

The rearrangement uses TRBV3-1 and TRBJ1-3; D is unclear. Trimming took 2 bases from V and 0 from J, leaving 17 bases between them. Germline CDR1 LGHDT, CDR2 YNNKEL (reference sequence). The CDR3 totals 18 residues. The CDR3 protein is CASSQPSGYASSGNTIYF. The CDR3 nucleotides read TGTGCCAGCAGCCAACCATCGGGGTACGCTTCCTCTGGAAACACCATATATTTT.